This TCR beta chain was obtained from a study of blood T cells in healthy people across ages (dated by TCRdb to 2013 to 2016). Notes on the research overall: In model experiments, template switching captured about one uniquely barcoded TCR beta cDNA molecule for every two T cells. Age-related changes in TCR beta repertoire diversity were measured in the study by deep sequencing normalized with unique cDNA molecular identifiers. Four age groups were formed from the donors: young (average approximately 15 years), middle-aged (approximately 40), aged (roughly 56) and long-lived (around 82). To avoid experimental bias, donors of different ages were randomly spread across the sequencing lanes. The study analyzed two additional independent replicas of 1 million unique cDNA reads from the same blood draw for two donors, one aged 18 to 29 and one aged 80 or older. What the authors observed across the whole study: A strong correlation was found between observed TCR beta diversity and the percentage of naive T cells measured by flow cytometry. Donor CMV infection status was unknown, potentially confounding age-related changes in expanded clonotypes. Since profiling was done on bulk unsorted PBMCs, naive and antigen-experienced compartments could not be conclusively compared. Estimates of total diversity based on one million sequenced T cells were regarded as lower bounds and as underestimates. Compared with the aged group, the long-lived group had more naive CD4+ T cells, fewer expanded clones and increased TCR diversity, suggesting age selection. Observed TCR beta diversity per million T cells fell roughly linearly with age, and a significant reduction was already apparent by age around 40.

About this clonotype itself: The clone's antigen remains unknown. No base qualities exist here, and no much larger clone lies one base off it.

Library preparation employed 5' RACE. The sequencer was an Illumina HiSeq 2500. A second PCR of about 7 to 12 cycles was run with a J-beta primer mix and a sample-barcoded 5' primer. A template-switch 5' adaptor carrying 12 random nucleotides introduced a unique molecular identifier onto each TCR beta cDNA molecule. Each sample yielded at least 2.5 million CDR3-containing paired-end reads. First-strand cDNA synthesis was performed from all RNA using the Mint cDNA synthesis kit, with priming by a TRBC-specific oligonucleotide. Following uracil-DNA glycosylase treatment, all cDNA underwent a first 18-cycle PCR with the universal primers M1SS and BC2_uni_R. The original methods were these. For normalization, 1 million high-quality reads, each with a distinct molecular identifier, were randomly selected from each sample. Instead of being binned into consensus sequences, reads that shared molecular identifiers were thrown out. MiTCR, with a Q25 quality threshold and the strictest error-elimination algorithm, was used for CDR3 identification, clonotype clustering and error correction. A nonparametric unseen species model using Euler transformation provided a lower-bound estimate of total TCR beta diversity. The raw public data were reprocessed by TCRdb itself: fastp quality trimming at Q25, MiXCR clonotype calling, in-frame beta chains only. CDR3 protein duplicates are merged, each entry listing the most common genes and DNA. The V and J calls and clone size are TCRdb's, not the authors'. A total of 1.5 million to 2 million distinct CDR3 sequences appear in this sample, roughly 32% of them only once. The leading ten clones occupy about 11% of the sample.

Systemically healthy Caucasian individuals from Russia, some 40 in total and aged about 6 to 95 years, were included as donors. Each donor gave 9 to 10 milliliters of peripheral blood, collected into EDTA-treated Vacutainer tubes. Ficoll-Paque density-gradient centrifugation was used to isolate PBMCs, with at least 6.5 million obtained per sample. Trizol reagent was used to extract total RNA from PBMCs, with at least 5.5 micrograms per sample. The percentages of naive CD45RAhigh/CD27high T cells were determined by flow cytometry on a PBMC aliquot from every donor. Including cysteine and phenylalanine, the CDR3 has 15 amino acids. Only the CDR3 region is kept as DNA, spanning 45 bases read in frame from base 1. A distance of 16 bases separates the germline ends of V and J, which lose 4 bases and 1 base respectively. Taken from the germline V gene, the CDR1 and CDR2 loops are SQVTM and ANQGSEA.

The chain uses TRBV29-1 and TRBJ1-1, with TRBD1 as a weak D call on 5 bases. Input material: blood. This TCR derives from a woman in her 30s in good health. This receptor carries the CDR3 CSVAHRLQTNTEAFF. The sequence in DNA is TGCAGCGTTGCGCACAGGTTGCAAACGAACACTGAAGCTTTCTTT.